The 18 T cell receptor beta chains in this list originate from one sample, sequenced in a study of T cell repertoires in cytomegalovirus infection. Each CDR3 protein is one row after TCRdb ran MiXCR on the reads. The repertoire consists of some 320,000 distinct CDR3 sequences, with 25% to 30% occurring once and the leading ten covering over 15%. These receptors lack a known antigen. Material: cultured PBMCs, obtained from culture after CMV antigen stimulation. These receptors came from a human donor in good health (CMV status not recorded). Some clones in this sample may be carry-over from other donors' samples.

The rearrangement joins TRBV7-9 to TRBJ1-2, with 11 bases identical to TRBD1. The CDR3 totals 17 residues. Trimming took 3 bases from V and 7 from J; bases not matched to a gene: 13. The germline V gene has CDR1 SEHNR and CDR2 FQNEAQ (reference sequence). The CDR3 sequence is CASSFAGTGGLGVGYTF. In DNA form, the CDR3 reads TGTGCCAGCAGCTTCGCCGGGACAGGGGGGCTGGGGGTTGGCTACACCTTC.

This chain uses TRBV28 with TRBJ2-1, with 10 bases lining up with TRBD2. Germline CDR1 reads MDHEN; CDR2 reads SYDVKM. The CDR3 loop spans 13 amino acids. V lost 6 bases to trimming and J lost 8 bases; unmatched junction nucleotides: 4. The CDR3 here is CASSLAGVDEQFF. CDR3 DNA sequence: TGTGCCAGCAGCCTAGCGGGAGTGGATGAGCAGTTCTTC.

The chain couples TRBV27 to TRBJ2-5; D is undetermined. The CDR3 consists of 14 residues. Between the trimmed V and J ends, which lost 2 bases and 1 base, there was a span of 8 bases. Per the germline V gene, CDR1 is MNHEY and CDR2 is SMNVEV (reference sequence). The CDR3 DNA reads TGTGCCAGCAGTTTAAAAGGGATCCAAGAGACCCAGTACTTC. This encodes CASSLKGIQETQYF.

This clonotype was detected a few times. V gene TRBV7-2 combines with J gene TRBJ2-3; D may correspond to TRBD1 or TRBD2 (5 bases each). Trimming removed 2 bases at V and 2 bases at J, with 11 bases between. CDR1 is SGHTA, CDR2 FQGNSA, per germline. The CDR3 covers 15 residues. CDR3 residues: CASSLWGGHTDTQYF. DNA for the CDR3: TGTGCCAGCAGCTTATGGGGCGGGCACACAGATACGCAGTATTTT.

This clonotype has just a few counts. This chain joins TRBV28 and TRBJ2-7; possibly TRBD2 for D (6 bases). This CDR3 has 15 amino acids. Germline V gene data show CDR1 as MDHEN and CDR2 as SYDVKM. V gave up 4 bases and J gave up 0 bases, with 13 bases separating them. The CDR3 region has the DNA TGTGCCAGCAGTTCACCGTGGGACTTCTCCTACGAGCAGTACTTC. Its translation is CASSSPWDFSYEQYF.

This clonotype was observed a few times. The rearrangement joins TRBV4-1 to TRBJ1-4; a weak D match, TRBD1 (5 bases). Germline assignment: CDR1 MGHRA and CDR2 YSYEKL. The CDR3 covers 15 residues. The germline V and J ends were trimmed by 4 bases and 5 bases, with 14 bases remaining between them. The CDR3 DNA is TGCGCCAGCAGCCGAGAAGACAGAGGCAATGAAAAACTGTTTTTT. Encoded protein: CASSREDRGNEKLFF.

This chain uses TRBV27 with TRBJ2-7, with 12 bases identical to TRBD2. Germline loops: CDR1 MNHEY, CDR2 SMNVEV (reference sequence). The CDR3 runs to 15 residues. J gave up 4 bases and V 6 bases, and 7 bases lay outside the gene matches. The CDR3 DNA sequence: TGTGCCAGCAGACCCCTAGCGGGAGGGCCATACGAGCAGTACTTC. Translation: CASRPLAGGPYEQYF.

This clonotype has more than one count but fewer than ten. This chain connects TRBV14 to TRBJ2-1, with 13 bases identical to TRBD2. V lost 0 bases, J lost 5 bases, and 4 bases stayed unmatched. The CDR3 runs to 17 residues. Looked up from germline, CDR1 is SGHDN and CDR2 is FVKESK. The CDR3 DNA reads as TGTGCCAGCAGCCAAGAGACCGGACTAGCGGGGGACAATGAGCAGTTCTTC. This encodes CASSQETGLAGDNEQFF.

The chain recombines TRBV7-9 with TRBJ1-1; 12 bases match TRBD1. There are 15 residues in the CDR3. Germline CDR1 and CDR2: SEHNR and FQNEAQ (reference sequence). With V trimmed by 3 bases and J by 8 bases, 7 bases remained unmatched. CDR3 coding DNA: TGTGCCAGCAGCTTTGGGACAGGGGGCTGGACCGAAGCTTTCTTT. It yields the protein CASSFGTGGWTEAFF.

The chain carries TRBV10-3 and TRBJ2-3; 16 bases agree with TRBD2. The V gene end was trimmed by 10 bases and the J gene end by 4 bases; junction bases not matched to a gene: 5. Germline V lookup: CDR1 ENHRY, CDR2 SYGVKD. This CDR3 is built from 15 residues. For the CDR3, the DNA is TGTGCCACGGGACTAGCGGGGGGGATCGCAGATACGCAGTATTTT. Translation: CATGLAGGIADTQYF.

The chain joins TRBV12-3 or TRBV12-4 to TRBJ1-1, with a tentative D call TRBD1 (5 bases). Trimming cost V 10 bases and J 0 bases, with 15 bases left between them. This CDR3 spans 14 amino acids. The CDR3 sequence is CATSAGTVNTEAFF. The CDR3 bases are TGTGCCACCTCCGCAGGGACGGTGAACACTGAAGCTTTCTTT.

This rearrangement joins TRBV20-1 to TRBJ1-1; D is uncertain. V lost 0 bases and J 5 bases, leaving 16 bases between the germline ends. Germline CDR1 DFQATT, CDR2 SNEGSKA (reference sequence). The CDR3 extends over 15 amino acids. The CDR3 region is CSARDRPDGDTEAFF. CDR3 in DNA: TGCAGTGCTAGAGATCGTCCAGACGGAGATACTGAAGCTTTCTTT.

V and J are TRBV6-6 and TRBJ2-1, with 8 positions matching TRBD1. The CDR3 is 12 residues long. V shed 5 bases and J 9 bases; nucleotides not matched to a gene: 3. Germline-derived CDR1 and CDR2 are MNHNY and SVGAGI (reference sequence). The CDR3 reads CASSATGVEQFF. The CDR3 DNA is TGTGCCAGCAGTGCGACAGGGGTTGAGCAGTTCTTC.

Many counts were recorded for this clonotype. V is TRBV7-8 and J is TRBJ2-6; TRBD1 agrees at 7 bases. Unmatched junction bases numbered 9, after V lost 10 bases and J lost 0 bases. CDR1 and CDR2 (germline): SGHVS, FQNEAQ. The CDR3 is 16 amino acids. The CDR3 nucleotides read TGTGCCACCACTGACAGGGAAAACTCTGGGGCCAACGTCCTGACTTTC. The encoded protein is CATTDRENSGANVLTF.

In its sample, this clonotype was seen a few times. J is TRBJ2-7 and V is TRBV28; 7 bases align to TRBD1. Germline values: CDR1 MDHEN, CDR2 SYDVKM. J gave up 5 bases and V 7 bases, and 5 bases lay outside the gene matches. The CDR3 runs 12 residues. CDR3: CASNLQGNEQYF. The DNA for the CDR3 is TGTGCCAGCAACTTACAGGGGAACGAGCAGTACTTC.

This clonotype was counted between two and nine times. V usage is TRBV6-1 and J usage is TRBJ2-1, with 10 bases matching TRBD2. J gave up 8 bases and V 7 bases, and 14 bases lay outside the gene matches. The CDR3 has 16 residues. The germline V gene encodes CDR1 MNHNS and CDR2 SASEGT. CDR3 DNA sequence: TGTGCCAGCACCGAGCGGCTAGCGGGAGAAGCCGATGAGCAGTTCTTC. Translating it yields CASTERLAGEADEQFF.

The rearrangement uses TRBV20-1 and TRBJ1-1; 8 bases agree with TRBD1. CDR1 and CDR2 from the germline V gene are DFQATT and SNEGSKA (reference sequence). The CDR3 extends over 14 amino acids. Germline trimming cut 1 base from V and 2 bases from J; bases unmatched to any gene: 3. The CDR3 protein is CSARVAGGNTEAFF. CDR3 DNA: TGCAGTGCTAGAGTCGCAGGGGGCAACACTGAAGCTTTCTTT.

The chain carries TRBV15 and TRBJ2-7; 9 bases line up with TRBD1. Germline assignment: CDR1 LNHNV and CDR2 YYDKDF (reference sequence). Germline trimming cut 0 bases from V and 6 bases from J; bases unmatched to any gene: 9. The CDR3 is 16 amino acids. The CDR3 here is CATSRERAGTGSEQYF. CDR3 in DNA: TGTGCCACCAGCAGAGAGCGTGCCGGGACAGGGAGCGAGCAGTACTTC.